This TCR beta chain comes out of a study of a mutant IDH1 vaccine in newly diagnosed glioma. Study results and limitations: Pseudoprogression seemed unrelated to changes in top peripheral T cell clonotypes.

The table lists this clone with a few counts. The antigen is not known. Time point noted: week 11, during vaccination. It was 300 ug of mutant IDH1 20-mer peptide that made up each vaccine dose, given with topical imiquimod. Germline trimming cut 6 bases from V and 6 bases from J; bases unmatched to any gene: 7. The CDR3 has 13 amino acids. Germline CDR1 SNHLY, CDR2 FYNNEI. This table comes from immunoSEQ multiplex PCR, and its TCRdb copy is limited to in-frame clones, with some not included. The sample gives about 60,000 clones, 65% to 85% of which show up once; roughly 9% is in the top ten. V and J are TRBV2 and TRBJ1-2; 7 bases match TRBD1. The source material was PBMCs, sampled from a glioma patient whose treatment included an IDH1 peptide vaccine. The source is a woman aged 45 to 65 with glioma. CDR3 bases: TGTGCCAGCAGCGTACAGGGGATTAATGGCTACACCTTC. Translating gives CASSVQGINGYTF.